Described below is a single TCR beta chain sequence and its context. This clonotype was observed many times. The target of this receptor is not known. No much larger clone is present one base from it, and per-base qualities are unavailable. This entry is derived from a study of T cells in Graves' hyperthyroidism and ophthalmopathy (dated by TCRdb to about 2019). Study-level background: Peripheral blood was collected at initial diagnosis, before any treatment. Whether ophthalmopathy could be predicted prospectively was tested in an independent validation cohort made up of fewer than 20 hyperthyroidism patients plus 17 patients who later progressed to ophthalmopathy. To identify TCR V-J signatures that set the groups apart, the researchers used a discovery cohort of 90 to 100 patients, made up of 40 to 45 with Graves' ophthalmopathy and 55 to 65 with stable Graves' hyperthyroidism. According to the paper, TCR Vbeta CDR3 sequencing was carried out on 135 peripheral blood samples, which came from over 40 ophthalmopathy, approximately 72 hyperthyroidism and roughly 17 progressor patients. After sampling, hyperthyroidism patients received methimazole starting at 30 mg daily, and ophthalmopathy patients received high-dose intravenous methylprednisolone. In addition, the study compared T-cell repertoires in thyroid tissue and in blood from about six Graves' hyperthyroidism patients. The roughly 94 discovery patients were randomly divided into training and test sets at a 7:3 ratio.

Graves' hyperthyroidism was defined as stable when no progression to ophthalmopathy occurred over 18 months of follow-up. Hyperthyroidism patients were newly diagnosed, with disease duration under 2 months, and aged 18 to 65 years. Any patient with an uncontrolled infection, another autoimmune disease, pregnancy or lactation was excluded. Diagnoses relied on clinical symptoms, serum thyroxine and TRAb, thyroid ultrasound and orbital computed tomography. PBMCs were isolated from 10 ml of fresh peripheral blood by Ficoll-Paque density gradient centrifugation. Total RNA was extracted with Trizol reagent, and quality was checked on an Agilent 2100 Bioanalyzer. The germline V and J ends show losses of 5 bases and 0 bases respectively, and no gene match explains 3 bases of the junction. The CDR3, cysteine through phenylalanine, is 18 amino acids long. Only the CDR3 portion is preserved as DNA: 54 bases, with reading frame beginning at the first base. The germline V gene (reference sequence) supplies CDR1 LGHDT and CDR2 YNNKEL.

The TCR beta CDR3 regions were amplified from the RNA transcripts. For the first round of RT-PCR on the TCR CDR3, the HTBI primer set was used together with the Qiagen OneStep RT-PCR kit. A second multiplex PCR round built the libraries, followed by size selection and purification. Paired-end sequencing of the libraries was performed with 100 bp reads on an Illumina HiSeq2000. Regarding the original processing steps: SOAPnuke was used to process the raw data, throwing out any read that contained adapters or uncalled bases, had a mean Phred below 15, or lacked an exact constant-primer or identifier match. COPE v1.2.5 was used to merge the high-quality paired reads, and each unique nucleotide sequence was defined as a clonotype. MiTCR v1.1 was used to align clonotypes to the IMGT TRBV, TRBD and TRBJ reference segments. Analysis was restricted to V-J combinations with a frequency above 0.0001, which covered 98% to 99.2% of repertoires. A TCS score was defined as the ratio between F50 (clonal expansion) and ExV (chaos), using BLOSUM62-based TCRdist between CDR3 peptides within each V-J. Welch's t-statistics and random forest reduced around 550 V-J features to 10 to 15, which were used in a naive Bayes classifier (R e1071). Using fastp at Q25 and MiXCR, TCRdb reprocessed the public reads and kept productive beta chains. CDR3 protein duplicates are merged, each entry listing the most common genes and DNA. None of the V and J calls come from the authors' own analysis; TCRdb made them. The sample yields roughly 750,000 distinct CDR3 sequences; roughly 17% were counted once. The ten largest make up around 8% of the sample.

On the study overall, not on this receptor specifically: Most expanded thyroid clonotypes (frequency above 0.001) were also detected in blood, a finding suggesting that blood repertoires may reflect thyroid immune responses. Sample size was not statistically predetermined, and blinding of investigators to group allocation was not performed. In validation, the model predicted progression to ophthalmopathy a median of about 5.9 months before onset, with roughly 68% sensitivity and nearly 75% specificity. A 13 V-J signature model separated ophthalmopathy from stable hyperthyroidism, with roughly 88% sensitivity and 81.08% specificity in cross-validation and 80%/75% in testing.

Recombination joined TRBV3-1 with TRBJ2-6, and 14 junction bases match TRBD2. Sequencing was carried out using blood. The origin of this receptor is a man aged 18 to 29 with Graves' hyperthyroidism. The DNA sequence reads TGTGCCAGCAGCGACGGGACTAGCGGGAGCTCTGGGGCCAACGTCCTGACTTTC. This gives the protein CASSDGTSGSSGANVLTF. When the CDR3 is completed using the reference TRBV3-1 and TRBJ2-6 genes on either side, the full variable domain is DTAVSQTPKYLVTQMGNDKSIKCEQNLGHDTMYWYKQDSKKFLKIMFSYNNKELIINETVPNRFSPKSPDKAHLNLHINSLELGDSAVYFCASSDGTSGSSGANVLTFGAGSRLTVL.